The following is a T cell receptor (beta chain) sequence with its context. Its antigen is unidentified. These data originate in a study of T cell clonotyping in hematopoietic cell transplantation. The study's findings and limits: At the given depth, recipient repertoires were over 97% de novo clonotypes. Without cell sorting, CD4 versus CD8 contributions remain unresolved. Broader posttransplant TCR repertoire diversity was predicted by graft donor and pretransplant recipient Inverse Simpson Index values. Recipient TCR diversity dropped after transplant; expanded clonotypes rose from day 30 to 180.

Germline V gene data show CDR1 as SQVTM and CDR2 as ANQGSEA. The CDR3 contains 12 residues. V was shortened by 8 bases and J by 5 bases, with 15 bases between the two germline ends. The protocol was immunoSEQ multiplex PCR, while the TCRdb copy is restricted to in-frame clones and leaves out a portion. The data hold 35,000 to 45,000 clones, with less than 95% observed a single time. This receptor was taken from a woman between 45 and 60 years old in good health. Some clones in this sample may be carry-over from other donors' samples. The sequenced sample consisted of peripheral blood mononuclear cells. The V and J genes are TRBV29-1 and TRBJ2-5, with TRBD2 as a possible D gene (7 bases). Here the CDR3 reads CSFRGGGETQYF. Here the CDR3 DNA reads TGCAGCTTCCGAGGGGGGGGCGAGACCCAGTACTTC.